The sequence of this T cell receptor (beta chain) was determined in a study of blood T cells in healthy people across ages. As for the study in general: Template switching caught about one barcoded beta molecule for each two T cells.

Study-level findings and limits: Compared with aged donors, long-lived donors showed fewer expanded clones, suggesting selection.

Primers used in a second PCR of roughly 7 to 11 cycles were a sample-barcoded 5' primer and a J-beta primer mix. The authors tagged each cDNA molecule using a template-switch adaptor with 12 random nucleotides. TCRdb used MiXCR to reprocess the 5' RACE reads, holding one entry per CDR3 protein. This sample carries some 710,000 distinct CDR3 sequences, 35% to 60% of them seen once, and the ten largest clones take over 15%. Roughly 10 milliliters was the volume of peripheral blood drawn from each donor. Comments on this clonotype: Its antigen is currently unknown.

The CDR3 runs to 14 residues. CDR1 DFQATT and CDR2 SNEGSKA come from the germline V gene (reference sequence). J was trimmed by 15 bases and V by 5 bases; bases with no gene match: 15. This receptor was obtained from an elderly man in good health. The V call is TRBV20-1, the J call TRBJ2-1; TRBD2 matches at 11 bases. The material sequenced was blood. CDR3 in amino acids: CSAAGDSGRAQRFF. The CDR3 nucleotides read TGCAGTGCTGCTGGCGATAGCGGGAGGGCCCAACGGTTCTTC.